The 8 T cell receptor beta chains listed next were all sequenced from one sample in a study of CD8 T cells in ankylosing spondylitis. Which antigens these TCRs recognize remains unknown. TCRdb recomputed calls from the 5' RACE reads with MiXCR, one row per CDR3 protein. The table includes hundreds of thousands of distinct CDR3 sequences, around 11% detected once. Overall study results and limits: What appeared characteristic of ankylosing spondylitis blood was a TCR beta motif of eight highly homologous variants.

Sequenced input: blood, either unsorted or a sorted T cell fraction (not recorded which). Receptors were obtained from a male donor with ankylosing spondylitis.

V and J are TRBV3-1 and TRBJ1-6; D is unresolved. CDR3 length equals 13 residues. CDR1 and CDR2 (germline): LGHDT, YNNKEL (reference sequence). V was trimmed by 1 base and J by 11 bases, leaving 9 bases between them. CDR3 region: CASSQGLIPPLHF. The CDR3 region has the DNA TGTGCCAGCAGCCAAGGACTCATTCCACCCCTCCACTTT.

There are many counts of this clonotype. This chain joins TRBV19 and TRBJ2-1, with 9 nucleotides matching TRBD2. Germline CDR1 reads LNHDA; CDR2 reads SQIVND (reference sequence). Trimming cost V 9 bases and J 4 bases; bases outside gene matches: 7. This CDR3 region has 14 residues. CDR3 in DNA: TGTGCCAGCACCCGGACTAGCGCTTACAATGAGCAGTTCTTC. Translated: CASTRTSAYNEQFF.

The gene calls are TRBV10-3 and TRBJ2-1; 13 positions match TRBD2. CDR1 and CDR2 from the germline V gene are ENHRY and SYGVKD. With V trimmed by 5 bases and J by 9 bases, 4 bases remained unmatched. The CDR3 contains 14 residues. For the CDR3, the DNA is TGTGCCATCAGTACTAGCGGGAGGGCCTCTGAGCAGTTCTTC. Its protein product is CAISTSGRASEQFF.

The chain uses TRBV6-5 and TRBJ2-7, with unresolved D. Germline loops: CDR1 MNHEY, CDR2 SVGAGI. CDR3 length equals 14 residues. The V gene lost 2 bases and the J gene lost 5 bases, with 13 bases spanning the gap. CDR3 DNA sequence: TGTGCCAGCAGTTACCGACGGTCATTCGACGAGCAGTACTTC. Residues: CASSYRRSFDEQYF.

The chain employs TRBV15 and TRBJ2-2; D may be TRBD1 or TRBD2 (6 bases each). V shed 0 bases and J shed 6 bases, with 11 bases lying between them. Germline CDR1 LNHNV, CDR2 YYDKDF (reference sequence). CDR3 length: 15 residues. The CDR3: CATSREPGGPGELFF. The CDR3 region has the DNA TGTGCCACCAGCAGAGAACCTGGGGGGCCCGGGGAGCTGTTTTTT. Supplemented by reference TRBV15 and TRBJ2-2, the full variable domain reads DAMVIQNPRYQVTQFGKPVTLSCSQTLNHNVMYWYQQKSSQAPKLLFHYYDKDFNNEADTPDNFQSRRPNTSFCFLDIRSPGLGDTAMYLCATSREPGGPGELFFGEGSRLTVL.

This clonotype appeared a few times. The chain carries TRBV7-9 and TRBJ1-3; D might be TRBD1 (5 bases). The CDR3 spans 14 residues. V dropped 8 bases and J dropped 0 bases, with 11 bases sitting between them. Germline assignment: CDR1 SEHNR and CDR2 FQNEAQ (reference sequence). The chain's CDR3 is CASGGSYSGNTIYF. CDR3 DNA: TGTGCCAGCGGGGGATCCTACTCTGGAAACACCATATATTTT.

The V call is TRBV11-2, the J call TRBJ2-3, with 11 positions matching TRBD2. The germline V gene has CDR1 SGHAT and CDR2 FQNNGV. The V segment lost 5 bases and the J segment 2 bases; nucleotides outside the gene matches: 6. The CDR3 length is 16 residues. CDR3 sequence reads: CASSRGTSGYTDTQYF. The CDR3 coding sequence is TGTGCCAGCAGCCGAGGGACTAGCGGATACACAGATACGCAGTATTTT.

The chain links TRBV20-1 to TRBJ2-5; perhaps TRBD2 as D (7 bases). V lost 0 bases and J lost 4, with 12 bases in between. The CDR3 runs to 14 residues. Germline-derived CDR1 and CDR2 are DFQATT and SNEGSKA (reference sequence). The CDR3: CSARDTGRGETQYF. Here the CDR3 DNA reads TGCAGTGCTAGAGATACAGGGAGGGGAGAGACCCAGTACTTC.